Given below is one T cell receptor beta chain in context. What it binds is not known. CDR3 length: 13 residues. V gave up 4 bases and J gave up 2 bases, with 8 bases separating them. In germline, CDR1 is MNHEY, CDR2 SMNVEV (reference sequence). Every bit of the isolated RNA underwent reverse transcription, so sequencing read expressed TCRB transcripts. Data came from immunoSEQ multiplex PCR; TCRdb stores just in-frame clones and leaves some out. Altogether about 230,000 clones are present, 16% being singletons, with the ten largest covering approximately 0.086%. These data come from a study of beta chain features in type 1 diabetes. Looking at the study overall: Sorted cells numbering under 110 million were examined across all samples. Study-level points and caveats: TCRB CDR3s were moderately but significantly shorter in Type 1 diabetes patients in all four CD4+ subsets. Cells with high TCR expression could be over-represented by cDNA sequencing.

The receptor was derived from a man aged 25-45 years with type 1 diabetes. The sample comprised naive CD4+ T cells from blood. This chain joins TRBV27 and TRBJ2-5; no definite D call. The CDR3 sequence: CASSSSAQETQYF. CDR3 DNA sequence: TGTGCCAGCAGTTCAAGTGCACAAGAGACCCAGTACTTC.